A selection of T cell receptor beta chains follows, all from one sample in a study of T cell responses to AZD1222 COVID-19 vaccine. Profiling relied on immunoSEQ multiplex PCR, and the TCRdb table lists in-frame clones only, not all of them. Counted here are approximately 52,000 clones, approximately 90% occurring once; the ten biggest clones make up approximately 2.6%. Source: peripheral blood, taken 28 days after the second AZD1222 dose. The receptors originated from an adult who received the AZD1222 COVID-19 vaccine. Each CDR3 is given with its conserved first and last residue. The D gene is left open where the match is weak. Only part of the rows carry a size: once, few, many, or a class if the clone is expanded.

D gene,J gene,clone size,V gene,CDR3 protein,CDR3 DNA
-,TRBJ2-1,few,TRBV4-1,CASSQAASAPKDNEQFF,TGCGCCAGCAGCCAAGCTGCCTCAGCCCCGAAAGACAATGAGCAGTTCTTC
-,TRBJ2-7,-,TRBV28,CASSFRSGPYEQYF,TGTGCCAGCAGTTTCCGTAGCGGTCCCTACGAGCAGTACTTC
TRBD1,TRBJ2-1,-,TRBV24-1,CATGAGTGGRDEQFF,TGTGCCACCGGCGCCGGGACAGGGGGTCGCGATGAGCAGTTCTTC
-,TRBJ1-1,-,TRBV18,CASSLTTARTDTEAFF,TGTGCCAGCTCACTCACGACAGCCCGGACGGACACTGAAGCTTTCTTT
-,TRBJ2-5,-,TRBV30,CACHPRQTQETQYF,TGTGCCTGCCACCCCCGACAGACCCAAGAGACCCAGTACTTC
TRBD2,TRBJ2-7,-,TRBV3-1/TRBV3-2,CASSLQAGTSSYEQYF,TGTGCCAGCAGCTTACAAGCGGGGACTAGCTCCTACGAGCAGTACTTC
TRBD2,TRBJ2-3,-,TRBV6-2/TRBV6-3,CASSYSIGLAGGTDTQYF,TGTGCCAGCAGTTACTCTATTGGACTAGCGGGAGGAACAGATACGCAGTATTTT
TRBD1,TRBJ2-7,-,TRBV7-6,CASSLALTGGASEQYF,TGTGCCAGCAGCTTAGCGCTAACAGGGGGCGCCTCCGAGCAGTACTTC
-,TRBJ1-5,-,TRBV28,CASSATGNNQPQHF,TGTGCCAGCAGTGCCACAGGGAACAATCAGCCCCAGCATTTT
TRBD1,TRBJ2-3,-,TRBV28,CASSLGRDRVGTDTQYF,TGTGCCAGCAGTTTAGGCCGGGACAGGGTAGGCACAGATACGCAGTATTTT
TRBD1,TRBJ2-1,-,TRBV5-1,CASSQGTGAEGEQFF,TGCGCCAGCAGCCAAGGGACAGGGGCCGAGGGGGAGCAGTTCTTC
-,TRBJ1-2,-,TRBV10-3,CAISEPPSQKTNYGYTF,TGTGCCATCAGTGAGCCCCCCTCCCAGAAAACTAACTATGGCTACACCTTC
-,TRBJ2-5,-,TRBV5-1,CASSLVDSQETQYF,TGCGCCAGCAGCTTGGTGGACAGCCAAGAGACCCAGTACTTC
TRBD1,TRBJ1-5,-,TRBV19,CASRETGNGQPQHF,TGTGCCAGTAGGGAGACAGGGAATGGGCAGCCCCAGCATTTT
-,TRBJ1-5,-,TRBV3-1/TRBV3-2,CASSQYHTNQPQHF,TGTGCCAGCAGCCAATATCATACGAATCAGCCCCAGCATTTT
-,TRBJ2-7,-,TRBV10-2,CASSASEYEQYF,TGCGCCAGCAGTGCCTCCGAATACGAGCAGTACTTC
TRBD2,TRBJ2-3,-,TRBV5-4,CASALAGTPIYF,TGTGCCAGCGCGCTAGCGGGAACCCCAATATATTTT
-,TRBJ1-2,once,TRBV5-1,CASSLVSAWQDGYTF,TGCGCCAGCAGCTTGGTCTCGGCTTGGCAGGATGGCTACACCTTC
TRBD1,TRBJ1-5,-,TRBV19,CASSIDLGTGGYQPQHF,TGTGCCAGTAGTATAGACCTCGGGACAGGGGGCTATCAGCCCCAGCATTTT
-,TRBJ2-2,-,TRBV7-9,CASSLIGQTGELFF,TGTGCCAGCAGCTTAATAGGGCAGACCGGGGAGCTGTTTTTT